Listed below are T cell receptor beta chains from one sample, sequenced in a study of T-cell memory formation after mild COVID-19. TCRdb redid the calling of the 5' RACE reads with MiXCR, one entry per CDR3 protein. The sample gives around 250,000 distinct CDR3 sequences, over 15% of which show up once; roughly a fifth is in the top ten. The material sequenced was PBMCs or a T cell subset sorted from them (not recorded which). Receptors originate from a man younger than 35 who had mild COVID-19 (a few samples of this study predate the infection). Cell type and time point are not known. The CDR3 runs from the conserved cysteine through the conserved F or W. D genes are given only for firm matches.

CDR3,V,D,J
CASSLDGQGHGYTF,TRBV5-1,TRBD1,TRBJ1-2
CASSRAGGPSTDTQYF,TRBV7-2,.,TRBJ2-3
CASSLRGQGASTDTQYF,TRBV4-2,TRBD1,TRBJ2-3
CASSLALLAGGGWETQYF,TRBV7-2,TRBD2,TRBJ2-5
CASSLQYSVSALHF,TRBV27,.,TRBJ1-6
CASSPTEQETQYF,TRBV7-9,.,TRBJ2-5
CASSLNAGETEAFF,TRBV7-9,.,TRBJ1-1
CASSQDRGRNEQFF,TRBV7-2,TRBD1,TRBJ2-1
CAYGSVDTQYF,TRBV28,.,TRBJ2-3
CASSFPQPNEQFF,TRBV7-9,.,TRBJ2-1
CASSSDRFNEKLFF,TRBV5-1,.,TRBJ1-4
CASSLGASGGETQYF,TRBV5-1,TRBD2,TRBJ2-5
CASSSPGERGGNEQFF,TRBV6-5,TRBD2,TRBJ2-1
CASSQVRTGINEQFF,TRBV14,TRBD1,TRBJ2-1
CSARDLGEDTQYF,TRBV20-1,.,TRBJ2-3
CASSPDRDQPQHF,TRBV7-2,TRBD1,TRBJ1-5
CSAVQGSQETQYF,TRBV20-1,TRBD1,TRBJ2-5
CSASTGLADGEQFF,TRBV20-1,TRBD2,TRBJ2-1
CASTSGSLAVSTDTQYF,TRBV5-1,TRBD2,TRBJ2-3
CASSQESGQYTEAFF,TRBV4-3,TRBD1,TRBJ1-1
CASSFLGILRETQYF,TRBV28,.,TRBJ2-5
CASSGLLETQYF,TRBV5-5,.,TRBJ2-5
CSARSLAGGGDTQYF,TRBV20-1,TRBD2,TRBJ2-3
CSVGAYYEQYF,TRBV29-1,.,TRBJ2-7
CASRITEAFF,TRBV12-3/TRBV12-4,.,TRBJ1-1
CSAITVRGYTF,TRBV20-1,.,TRBJ1-2
CASSPDRSSPLHF,TRBV4-3,.,TRBJ1-6
CASSFPSGTIETQYF,TRBV28,TRBD2,TRBJ2-5
CSAQDRKRLGQPQHF,TRBV20-1,.,TRBJ1-5
CSVGRTAFNTEAFF,TRBV29-1,.,TRBJ1-1
CASSLGASTDTQYF,TRBV5-4,.,TRBJ2-3
CSAGKGEAGDTQYF,TRBV20-1,.,TRBJ2-3
CASRFSGSFTDTQYF,TRBV25-1,TRBD2,TRBJ2-3
CASSKMGEQFF,TRBV12-3/TRBV12-4,.,TRBJ2-1
CASSGGAETQYF,TRBV2,TRBD1,TRBJ2-5
CASSPALVYADTQYF,TRBV7-2,.,TRBJ2-3
CASSPDRVEQYF,TRBV5-1,TRBD1,TRBJ2-7
CSASRLSSGLQETQYF,TRBV20-1,TRBD2,TRBJ2-5
CASTGAYNEQFF,TRBV5-1,.,TRBJ2-1
CASSLELAAPYNEQFF,TRBV5-5,TRBD2,TRBJ2-1